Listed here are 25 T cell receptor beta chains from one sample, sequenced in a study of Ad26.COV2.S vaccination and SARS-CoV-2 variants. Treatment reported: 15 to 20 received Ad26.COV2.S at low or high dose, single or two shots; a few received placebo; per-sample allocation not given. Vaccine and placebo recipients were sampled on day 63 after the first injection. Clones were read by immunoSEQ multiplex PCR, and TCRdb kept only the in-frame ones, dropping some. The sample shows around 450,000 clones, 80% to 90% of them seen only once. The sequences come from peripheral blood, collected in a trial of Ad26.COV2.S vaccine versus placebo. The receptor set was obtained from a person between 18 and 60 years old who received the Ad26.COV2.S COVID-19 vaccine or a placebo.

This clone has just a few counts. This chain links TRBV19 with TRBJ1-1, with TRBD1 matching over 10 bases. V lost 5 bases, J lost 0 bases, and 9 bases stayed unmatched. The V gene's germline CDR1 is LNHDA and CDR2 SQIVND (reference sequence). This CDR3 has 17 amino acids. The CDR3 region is CASSPKGQGSMNTEAFF. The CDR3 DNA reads TGTGCCAGTAGTCCAAAGGGACAGGGGAGCATGAACACTGAAGCTTTCTTT. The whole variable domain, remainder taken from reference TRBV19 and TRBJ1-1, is DGGITQSPKYLFRKEGQNVTLSCEQNLNHDAMYWYRQDPGQGLRLIYYSQIVNDFQKGDIAEGYSVSREKKESFPLTVTSAQKNPTAFYLCASSPKGQGSMNTEAFFGQGTRLTVV.

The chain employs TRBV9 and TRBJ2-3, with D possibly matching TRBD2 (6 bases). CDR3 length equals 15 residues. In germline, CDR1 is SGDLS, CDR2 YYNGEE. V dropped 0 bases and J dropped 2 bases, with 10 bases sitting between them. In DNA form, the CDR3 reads TGTGCCAGCAGCGTAGATATAGCGGACACAGATACGCAGTATTTT. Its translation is CASSVDIADTDTQYF.

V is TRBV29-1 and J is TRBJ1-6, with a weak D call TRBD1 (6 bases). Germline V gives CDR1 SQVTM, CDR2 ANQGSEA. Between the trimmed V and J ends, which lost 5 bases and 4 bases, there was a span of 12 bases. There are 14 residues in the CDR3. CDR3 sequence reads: CSVQDSGYNSPLHF. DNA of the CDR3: TGCAGCGTTCAGGACAGCGGTTATAATTCACCCCTCCACTTT.

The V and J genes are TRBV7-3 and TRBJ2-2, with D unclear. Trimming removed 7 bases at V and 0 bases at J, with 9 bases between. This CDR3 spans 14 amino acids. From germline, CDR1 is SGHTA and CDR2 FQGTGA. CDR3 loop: CASTFPSNTGELFF. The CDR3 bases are TGTGCCAGCACCTTCCCCTCGAACACCGGGGAGCTGTTTTTT.

For the CDR3, the DNA is TGTGCCAGCAGTGCGGACAGGGGTGGGGAGACCCAGTACTTC. Translation: CASSADRGGETQYF. This chain links TRBV2 with TRBJ2-5; 9 bases are a match to TRBD1. CDR1 SNHLY and CDR2 FYNNEI come from the germline V gene. With V trimmed by 4 bases and J by 5 bases, 5 bases remained unmatched. The CDR3 has 14 residues.

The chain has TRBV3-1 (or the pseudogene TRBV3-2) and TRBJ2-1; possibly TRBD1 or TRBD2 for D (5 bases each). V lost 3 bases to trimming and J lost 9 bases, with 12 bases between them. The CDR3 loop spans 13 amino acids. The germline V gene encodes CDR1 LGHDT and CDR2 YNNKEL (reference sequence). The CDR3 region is CASSQSLGTEQFF. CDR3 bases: TGTGCCAGCAGCCAGTCCCTAGGGACTGAGCAGTTCTTC.

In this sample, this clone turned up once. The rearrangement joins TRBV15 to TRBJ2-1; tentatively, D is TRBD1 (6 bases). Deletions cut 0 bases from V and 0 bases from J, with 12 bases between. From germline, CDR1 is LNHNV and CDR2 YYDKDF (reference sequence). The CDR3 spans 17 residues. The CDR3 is CATSREQADSSYNEQFF. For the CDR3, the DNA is TGTGCCACCAGCAGAGAACAAGCGGACAGCTCCTACAATGAGCAGTTCTTC.

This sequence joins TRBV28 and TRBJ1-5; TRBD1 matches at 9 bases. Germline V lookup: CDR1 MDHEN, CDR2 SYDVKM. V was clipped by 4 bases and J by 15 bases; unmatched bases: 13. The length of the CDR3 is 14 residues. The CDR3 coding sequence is TGTGCCAGCAGTTATCGGACAGGGGCGCTGGGAAGGCATTTT. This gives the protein CASSYRTGALGRHF.

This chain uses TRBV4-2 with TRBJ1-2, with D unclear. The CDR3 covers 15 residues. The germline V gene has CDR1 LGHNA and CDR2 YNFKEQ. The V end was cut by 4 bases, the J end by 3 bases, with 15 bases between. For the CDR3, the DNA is TGTGCCAGCAGCCCAGAAGACAAGGGCGACTATGGCTACACCTTC. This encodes CASSPEDKGDYGYTF.

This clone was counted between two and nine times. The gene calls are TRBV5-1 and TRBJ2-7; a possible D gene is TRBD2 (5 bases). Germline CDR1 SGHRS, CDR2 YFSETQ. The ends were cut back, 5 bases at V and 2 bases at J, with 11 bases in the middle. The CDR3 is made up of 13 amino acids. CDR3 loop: CASRSDGAYEQYF. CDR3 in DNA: TGCGCCAGCAGATCAGACGGGGCCTACGAGCAGTACTTC.

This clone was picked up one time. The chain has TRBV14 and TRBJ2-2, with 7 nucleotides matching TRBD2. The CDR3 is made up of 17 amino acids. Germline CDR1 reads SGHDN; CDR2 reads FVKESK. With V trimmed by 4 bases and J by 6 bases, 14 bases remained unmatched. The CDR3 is CASSRQPPGLDAGELFF. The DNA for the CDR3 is TGTGCCAGCAGCCGACAACCCCCAGGACTAGACGCCGGGGAGCTGTTTTTT. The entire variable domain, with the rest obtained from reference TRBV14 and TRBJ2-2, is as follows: EAGVTQFPSHSVIEKGQTVTLRCDPISGHDNLYWYRRVMGKEIKFLLHFVKESKQDESGMPNNRFLAERTGGTYSTLKVQPAELEDSGVYFCASSRQPPGLDAGELFFGEGSRLTVL.

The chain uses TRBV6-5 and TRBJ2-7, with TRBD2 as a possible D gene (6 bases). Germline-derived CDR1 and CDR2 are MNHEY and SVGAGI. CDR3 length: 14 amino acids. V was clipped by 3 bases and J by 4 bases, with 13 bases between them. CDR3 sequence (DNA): TGTGCCAGCAGTTATAGGCCTAGCGAATACGAGCAGTACTTC. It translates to CASSYRPSEYEQYF.

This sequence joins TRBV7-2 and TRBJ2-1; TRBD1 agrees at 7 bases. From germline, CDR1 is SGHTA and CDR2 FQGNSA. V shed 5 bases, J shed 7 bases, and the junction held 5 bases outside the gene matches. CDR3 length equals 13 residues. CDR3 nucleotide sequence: TGTGCCAGCAGCGCGAGACAGGGTAATGAGCAGTTCTTC. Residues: CASSARQGNEQFF.

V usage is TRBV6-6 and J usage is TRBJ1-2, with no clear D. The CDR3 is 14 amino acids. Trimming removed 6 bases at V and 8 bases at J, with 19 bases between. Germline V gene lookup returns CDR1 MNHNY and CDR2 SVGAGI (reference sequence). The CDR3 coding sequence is TGTGCCAGCAGCCAGGTACCGGGAGCAGGAGGCTACACCTTC. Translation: CASSQVPGAGGYTF.

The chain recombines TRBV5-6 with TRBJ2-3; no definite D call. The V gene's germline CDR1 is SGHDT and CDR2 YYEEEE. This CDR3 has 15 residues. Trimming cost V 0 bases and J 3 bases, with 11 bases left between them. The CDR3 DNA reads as TGTGCCAGCAGCTTGGAGGGATTGGGAACAGATACGCAGTATTTT. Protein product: CASSLEGLGTDTQYF.

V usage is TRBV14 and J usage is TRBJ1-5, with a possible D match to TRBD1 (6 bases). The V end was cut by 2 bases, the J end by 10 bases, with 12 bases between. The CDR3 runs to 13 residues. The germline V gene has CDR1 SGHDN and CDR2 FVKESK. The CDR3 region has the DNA TGTGCCAGCAGCCAAACACAGGGTACCCCCCAGCATTTT. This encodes CASSQTQGTPQHF.

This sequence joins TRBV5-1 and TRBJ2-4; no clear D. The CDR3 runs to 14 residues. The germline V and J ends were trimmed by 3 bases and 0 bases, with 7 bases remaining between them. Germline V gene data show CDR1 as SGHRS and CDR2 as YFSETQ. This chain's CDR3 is CASSSEIAKNIQYF. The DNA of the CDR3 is TGCGCCAGCAGCTCCGAGATAGCCAAAAACATTCAGTACTTC.

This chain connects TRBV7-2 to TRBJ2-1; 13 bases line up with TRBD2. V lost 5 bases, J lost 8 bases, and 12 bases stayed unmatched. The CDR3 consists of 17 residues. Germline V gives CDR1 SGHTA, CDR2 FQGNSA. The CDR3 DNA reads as TGTGCCAGCAGCACCCTACCGACTAGCGGGAGGATATATGAGCAGTTCTTC. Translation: CASSTLPTSGRIYEQFF. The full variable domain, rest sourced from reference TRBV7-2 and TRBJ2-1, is GAGVSQSPSNKVTEKGKDVELRCDPISGHTALYWYRQSLGQGLEFLIYFQGNSAPDKSGLPSDRFSAERTGGSVSTLTIQRTQQEDSAVYLCASSTLPTSGRIYEQFFGPGTRLTVL.

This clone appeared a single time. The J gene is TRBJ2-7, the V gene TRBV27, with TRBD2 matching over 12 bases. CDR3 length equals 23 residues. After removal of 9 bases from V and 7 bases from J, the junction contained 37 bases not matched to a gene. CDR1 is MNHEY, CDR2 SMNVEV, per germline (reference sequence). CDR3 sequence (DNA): TGTGCCAGGACTGCTTATCGAAAAAGGCTTGGGAGACGACTAGCGGGGGCGACCATAGAGCAGTACTTC. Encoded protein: CARTAYRKRLGRRLAGATIEQYF.

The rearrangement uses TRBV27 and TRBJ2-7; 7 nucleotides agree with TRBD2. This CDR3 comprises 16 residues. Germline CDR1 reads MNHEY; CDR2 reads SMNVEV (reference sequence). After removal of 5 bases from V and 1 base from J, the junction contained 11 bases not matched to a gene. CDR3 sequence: CASSPRVPGGSYEQYF. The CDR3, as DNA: TGTGCCAGCAGTCCCAGGGTGCCGGGGGGTTCCTACGAGCAGTACTTC.

CDR3 in amino acids: CASSPGQPLNEKLFF. The CDR3 DNA sequence: TGTGCCAGCTCACCAGGACAGCCCCTAAATGAAAAACTGTTTTTT. The chain carries TRBV18 and TRBJ1-4, with D possibly TRBD1 on 6 matching bases. In germline, CDR1 is KGHSH, CDR2 LQKENI. V was pared by 2 bases and J by 5 bases, with 12 bases between. CDR3 length: 15 residues.

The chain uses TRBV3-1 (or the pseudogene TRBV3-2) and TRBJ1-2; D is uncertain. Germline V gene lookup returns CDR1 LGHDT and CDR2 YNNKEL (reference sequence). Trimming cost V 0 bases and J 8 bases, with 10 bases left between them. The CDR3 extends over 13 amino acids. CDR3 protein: CASSQDGRAGYTF. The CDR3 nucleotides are TGTGCCAGCAGCCAAGATGGCAGAGCGGGCTACACCTTC.

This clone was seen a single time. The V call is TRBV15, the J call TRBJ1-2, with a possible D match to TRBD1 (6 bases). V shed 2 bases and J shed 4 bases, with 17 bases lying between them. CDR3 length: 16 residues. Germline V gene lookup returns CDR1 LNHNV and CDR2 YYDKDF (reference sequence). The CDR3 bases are TGTGCCACCAGCAGACCCGATATCCAGGGGTTCTATGGCTACACCTTC. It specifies CATSRPDIQGFYGYTF.

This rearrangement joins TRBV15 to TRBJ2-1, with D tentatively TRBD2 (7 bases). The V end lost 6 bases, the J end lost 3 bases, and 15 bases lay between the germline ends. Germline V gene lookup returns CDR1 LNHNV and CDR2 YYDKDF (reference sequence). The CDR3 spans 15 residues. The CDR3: CATRGGDSFYNEQFF. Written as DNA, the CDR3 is TGTGCCACCAGAGGGGGGGATTCTTTCTACAATGAGCAGTTCTTC.

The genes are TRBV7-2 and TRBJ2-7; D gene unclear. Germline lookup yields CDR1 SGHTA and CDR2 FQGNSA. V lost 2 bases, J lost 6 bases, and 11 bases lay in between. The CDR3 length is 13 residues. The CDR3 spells CASSLKGTSEQYF. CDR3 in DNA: TGTGCCAGCAGCTTAAAGGGAACATCCGAGCAGTACTTC. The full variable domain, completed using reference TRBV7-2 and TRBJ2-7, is GAGVSQSPSNKVTEKGKDVELRCDPISGHTALYWYRQSLGQGLEFLIYFQGNSAPDKSGLPSDRFSAERTGGSVSTLTIQRTQQEDSAVYLCASSLKGTSEQYFGPGTRLTVT.